These 27 T cell receptor beta chains were sequenced from one sample in a study of blood T cell repertoires in COVID-19 (dated by TCRdb to 2018 to 2020). Library preparation was by the immunoSEQ multiplex PCR assay. The clones in this table, taken by TCRdb from immuneACCESS, are in-frame only. Not every clone is retained; where verified, under half of the shortfall comes from an unresolved V gene, and the cause of the rest is unknown. The sample table records 180,000 or so clones; about four fifths of these occur just once. Roughly 7% of the sample belongs to the ten largest clones. Sequencing was performed on PBMCs or T cells enriched from blood (not recorded which). The receptor source for this set is a man aged 35 to 55 who had recovered from COVID-19.

This chain connects TRBV28 to TRBJ2-7; D call uncertain. Germline V CDR1 and CDR2: MDHEN, SYDVKM. The V and J ends lost 4 bases and 5 bases respectively, with 21 bases between them. CDR3 length: 16 residues. CDR3: CASSSSSRASYHEQYF. The CDR3 DNA reads TGTGCCAGCAGTTCCTCCTCCCGAGCCTCTTACCACGAGCAGTACTTC.

The gene calls are TRBV5-1 and TRBJ1-1; D unresolved. Germline-derived CDR1 and CDR2 are SGHRS and YFSETQ. Trimming took off 4 bases at V and 4 bases at J, with 17 bases between the two ends. This CDR3 contains 15 residues. CDR3 amino acids: CASSPLQRAGTEAFF. In DNA form, the CDR3 reads TGCGCCAGCAGCCCCCTACAGAGGGCGGGCACTGAAGCTTTCTTT.

The genes are TRBV7-2 and TRBJ2-2, with D unclear. Germline V lookup: CDR1 SGHTA, CDR2 FQGNSA. The CDR3 has 15 amino acids. Trimming left V 1 base short and J 0 bases short, with 6 bases between. The CDR3 is CASSLGPANTGELFF. DNA for the CDR3: TGTGCCAGCAGCTTAGGCCCAGCGAACACCGGGGAGCTGTTTTTT.

DNA of the CDR3: TGTGCCAGCAGCTATGGACTAGCGGGGCTCCTCGCGAACACCGGGGAGCTGTTTTTT. Protein product: CASSYGLAGLLANTGELFF. The gene calls are TRBV5-6 and TRBJ2-2; TRBD2 aligns across 12 bases. This CDR3 is 19 amino acids long. With 3 bases clipped from V and 0 bases from J, the junction kept 9 bases outside the gene matches. Germline values: CDR1 SGHDT, CDR2 YYEEEE.

The chain employs TRBV7-8 and TRBJ1-2, with TRBD1 matching over 8 bases. Trimming cost V 1 base and J 1 base; bases outside gene matches: 8. Germline V CDR1 and CDR2: SGHVS, FQNEAQ. The CDR3 spans 17 residues. The chain's CDR3 is CASSLVGQAYLNYGYTF. CDR3 bases: TGTGCCAGCAGCTTAGTGGGACAGGCCTATCTTAACTATGGCTACACCTTC.

The chain recombines TRBV4-2 with TRBJ1-5; D may be TRBD1 (5 bases). CDR3 length equals 14 residues. The germline CDR1 and CDR2 sequences are LGHNA and YNFKEQ. V lost 6 bases to trimming and J lost 4 bases, with 13 bases between them. CDR3 in amino acids: CASRPGLQNQPQHF. The CDR3 DNA sequence: TGTGCCAGCAGACCGGGACTGCAAAATCAGCCCCAGCATTTT.

V and J are TRBV7-3 and TRBJ2-3; weak D call: TRBD1 (6 bases). Germline-derived CDR1 and CDR2 are SGHTA and FQGTGA. Deletions cut 4 bases from V and 1 base from J, with 12 bases between. The length of the CDR3 is 15 residues. Here the CDR3 reads CASSSVGAGTDTQYF. Here the CDR3 DNA reads TGTGCCAGCAGCTCCGTGGGGGCCGGCACAGATACGCAGTATTTT.

The chain employs TRBV4-1 and TRBJ2-7; TRBD1 agrees at 8 bases. The CDR3 sequence is 18 residues long. Germline V gives CDR1 MGHRA, CDR2 YSYEKL. Unmatched junction bases numbered 16, after V lost 4 bases and J lost 2 bases. The CDR3, as DNA: TGCGCCAGCAGCCCATTCCCACGTCCCGGGACAGGAACCTACGAGCAGTACTTC. It specifies CASSPFPRPGTGTYEQYF.

V and J are TRBV6-6 and TRBJ1-2; D is unresolved. The germline V gene encodes CDR1 MNHNY and CDR2 SVGAGI (reference sequence). The length of the CDR3 is 19 residues. The V and J ends lost 5 bases and 3 bases respectively, with 28 bases between them. CDR3 sequence (DNA): TGTGCCAGCAGTCCCGACGCGGCACGTACCGTACCCTCTTACTATGGCTACACCTTC. It is translated as CASSPDAARTVPSYYGYTF.

The J gene is TRBJ2-7, the V gene TRBV6-6; D perhaps matches TRBD2 (6 bases). Trimming cost V 2 bases and J 4 bases, with 12 bases left between them. In germline, CDR1 is MNHNY, CDR2 SVGAGI (reference sequence). The CDR3 extends over 14 amino acids. The CDR3 reads CASSYADGTYEQYF. As DNA, the CDR3 is TGTGCCAGCAGTTACGCGGACGGGACTTACGAGCAGTACTTC.

This chain joins TRBV18 and TRBJ1-6; 7 bases align to TRBD1. The germline V gene encodes CDR1 KGHSH and CDR2 LQKENI. V lost 3 bases and J lost 11; bases outside the gene matches: 7. The CDR3 totals 14 residues. The CDR3: CASSPRDREAPLHF. The CDR3 bases are TGTGCCAGCTCACCCCGGGACAGAGAGGCACCCCTCCACTTT. Complete variable domain (other parts from reference TRBV18 and TRBJ1-6): NAGVMQNPRHLVRRRGQEARLRCSPMKGHSHVYWYRQLPEEGLKFMVYLQKENIIDESGMPKERFSAEFPKEGPSILRIQQVVRGDSAAYFCASSPRDREAPLHFGNGTRLTVT.

V usage is TRBV4-2 and J usage is TRBJ1-2, with TRBD1 matching 8 bases. The germline V gene has CDR1 LGHNA and CDR2 YNFKEQ. CDR3 length: 16 residues. With 0 bases clipped from V and 6 bases from J, the junction kept 9 bases outside the gene matches. The CDR3 sequence is CASSQDVRTGRDGYTF. CDR3 nucleotides: TGTGCCAGCAGCCAAGATGTCAGGACAGGGAGGGATGGCTACACCTTC.

The chain links TRBV29-1 to TRBJ2-1; tentatively, D is TRBD1 (5 bases). The CDR3 runs to 14 residues. The ends were cut back, 5 bases at V and 7 bases at J, with 18 bases in the middle. The germline CDR1 and CDR2 sequences are SQVTM and ANQGSEA. This CDR3 is CSVLTSRDRNEQFF. CDR3 DNA sequence: TGCAGCGTTCTAACCAGCAGGGATCGGAATGAGCAGTTCTTC.

The gene calls are TRBV19 and TRBJ1-6, with D unclear. V lost 5 bases to trimming and J lost 0 bases, with 17 bases between them. The CDR3 has 18 residues. Germline lookup yields CDR1 LNHDA and CDR2 SQIVND (reference sequence). The CDR3 coding sequence is TGTGCCAGTAGTCCTCTCAGAGGCGGGAACTCCTATAATTCACCCCTCCACTTT. As protein: CASSPLRGGNSYNSPLHF. The entire variable domain, with the rest obtained from reference TRBV19 and TRBJ1-6, is as follows: DGGITQSPKYLFRKEGQNVTLSCEQNLNHDAMYWYRQDPGQGLRLIYYSQIVNDFQKGDIAEGYSVSREKKESFPLTVTSAQKNPTAFYLCASSPLRGGNSYNSPLHFGNGTRLTVT.

The chain employs TRBV27 and TRBJ2-2; 8 positions agree with TRBD2. This CDR3 contains 14 residues. The germline V gene has CDR1 MNHEY and CDR2 SMNVEV (reference sequence). V was clipped by 10 bases and J by 6 bases; unmatched bases: 10. The CDR3 DNA reads TGTGCCACTTCGGGAGGGGGTCGTTCCGGGGAGCTGTTTTTT. This sequence encodes CATSGGGRSGELFF.

The chain is built from TRBV5-1 and TRBJ1-6, with D tentatively TRBD1 (5 bases). The ends were cut back, 0 bases at V and 10 bases at J, with 14 bases in the middle. The CDR3 spans 15 residues. The V gene's germline CDR1 is SGHRS and CDR2 YFSETQ. The DNA of the CDR3 is TGCGCCAGCAGCTTGGGACAGATTTCTACGTCACCCCTCCACTTT. Its translation is CASSLGQISTSPLHF.

This rearrangement joins TRBV5-1 to TRBJ2-2; 7 bases line up with TRBD1. Germline V gene sequence: CDR1 SGHRS, CDR2 YFSETQ. This CDR3 contains 14 residues. Losses at the gene ends were 4 bases for V and 6 bases for J; bases not matched to a gene: 6. CDR3 in amino acids: CASSTGTVPGELFF. DNA for the CDR3: TGCGCCAGCAGCACTGGGACAGTCCCCGGGGAGCTGTTTTTT. The entire variable domain, with the rest obtained from reference TRBV5-1 and TRBJ2-2, is as follows: KAGVTQTPRYLIKTRGQQVTLSCSPISGHRSVSWYQQTPGQGLQFLFEYFSETQRNKGNFPGRFSGRQFSNSRSEMNVSTLELGDSALYLCASSTGTVPGELFFGEGSRLTVL.

V usage is TRBV15 and J usage is TRBJ1-2; D gene uncertain. V lost 1 base and J lost 8, with 14 bases in between. The CDR3 is 14 amino acids. Germline-derived CDR1 and CDR2 are LNHNV and YYDKDF (reference sequence). The CDR3 here is CATSRVGGVGGYTF. For the CDR3, the DNA is TGTGCCACCAGCAGAGTTGGCGGAGTCGGAGGCTACACCTTC.

This chain uses TRBV19 with TRBJ1-1; TRBD1 aligns across 11 bases. The CDR3 consists of 15 residues. CDR1 is LNHDA, CDR2 SQIVND, per germline (reference sequence). J gave up 5 bases and V 6 bases, and 8 bases lay outside the gene matches. The CDR3 bases are TGTGCCAGTAGATTCGGACAGGGGGCTAATACTGAAGCTTTCTTT. It encodes CASRFGQGANTEAFF. The full variable domain, rest sourced from reference TRBV19 and TRBJ1-1, is DGGITQSPKYLFRKEGQNVTLSCEQNLNHDAMYWYRQDPGQGLRLIYYSQIVNDFQKGDIAEGYSVSREKKESFPLTVTSAQKNPTAFYLCASRFGQGANTEAFFGQGTRLTVV.

This clone was seen only once. The V and J genes are TRBV7-9 and TRBJ2-7; D perhaps matches TRBD2 (6 bases). Germline V CDR1 and CDR2: SEHNR, FQNEAQ (reference sequence). V was trimmed by 4 bases and J by 2 bases, leaving 15 bases between them. CDR3 size: 15 residues. The CDR3, as DNA: TGTGCCAGCAGCTCCCAGGCGGGGAGAACCTACGAGCAGTACTTC. Translating gives CASSSQAGRTYEQYF.

This chain uses TRBV12-3 or TRBV12-4 with TRBJ1-2; 7 bases are shared with TRBD1. Trimming at V came to 1 base and at J to 7 bases, leaving 3 bases not matched to a gene. The CDR3 loop spans 13 amino acids. The CDR3: CASSLGTGGGYTF. Here the CDR3 DNA reads TGTGCCAGCAGTTTAGGGACAGGCGGTGGCTACACCTTC.

This clone was counted once. This chain links TRBV11-2 with TRBJ1-1; D ambiguous. The CDR3 loop spans 14 amino acids. Trimming removed 5 bases at V and 1 base at J, with 11 bases between. The germline V gene encodes CDR1 SGHAT and CDR2 FQNNGV. The DNA for the CDR3 is TGTGCCAGCAGCCGCGGCGGGAAGAACACTGAAGCTTTCTTT. Translating it yields CASSRGGKNTEAFF.

This chain connects TRBV18 to TRBJ1-1, with TRBD1 identical over 7 bases. The CDR3 is 13 amino acids. The V and J ends lost 2 bases and 3 bases, in that order; junction bases with no gene match: 0. Germline loops: CDR1 KGHSH, CDR2 LQKENI. CDR3 coding DNA: TGTGCCAGCTCACCAGACAGGGACACTGAAGCTTTCTTT. This codes for CASSPDRDTEAFF.

The chain joins TRBV30 to TRBJ2-1; a possible D gene is TRBD1 (5 bases). Germline lookup yields CDR1 GTSNPN and CDR2 SVGIG (reference sequence). Trimming shortened V by 0 bases and J by 4 bases, and 10 bases separated the two germline ends. The CDR3 totals 14 residues. The DNA for the CDR3 is TGTGCCTGGAGTGTACGGGCAGGGTACAATGAGCAGTTCTTC. Its protein is CAWSVRAGYNEQFF.

The chain is built from TRBV4-1 and TRBJ1-4; D is unresolved. This CDR3 comprises 13 residues. Germline CDR1 is MGHRA and CDR2 is YSYEKL. Trimming left V 3 bases short and J 7 bases short, with 9 bases between. CDR3 coding DNA: TGCGCCAGCAGCCAGATTAGAGGTGAAAAACTGTTTTTT. The encoded protein is CASSQIRGEKLFF.

The J gene is TRBJ1-4, the V gene TRBV4-2; D gene uncertain. This CDR3 has 17 amino acids. Germline V gene lookup returns CDR1 LGHNA and CDR2 YNFKEQ. Trimming took 1 base from V and 7 from J, leaving 19 bases between them. CDR3 amino acids: CASSQVRSRPLTEKLFF. In nucleotides, the CDR3 is TGTGCCAGCAGCCAAGTACGGAGTCGTCCGTTGACTGAAAAACTGTTTTTT.

This clone was detected only once. The gene calls are TRBV28 and TRBJ2-3; TRBD2 matches at 10 bases. V was clipped by 3 bases and J by 3 bases; unmatched bases: 6. CDR1 and CDR2 from the germline V gene are MDHEN and SYDVKM. This CDR3 comprises 16 residues. CDR3 sequence (DNA): TGTGCCAGCAGTTTGGTGGGACTAGCGAGGACAGATACGCAGTATTTT. It encodes CASSLVGLARTDTQYF. The full variable domain, with the rest looked up from reference TRBV28 and TRBJ2-3, is DVKVTQSSRYLVKRTGEKVFLECVQDMDHENMFWYRQDPGLGLRLIYFSYDVKMKEKGDIPEGYSVSREKKERFSLILESASTNQTSMYLCASSLVGLARTDTQYFGPGTRLTVL.